These 10 T cell receptor beta chains were sequenced from one sample in a study of OX40 agonist ivuxolimab in advanced cancers. Libraries were built with the immunoSEQ multiplex PCR assay. In its TCRdb copy, this immuneACCESS table keeps in-frame sequences only and misses some clones. Where compared with another copy, unresolved V genes explain less than half of these, and the others have no known cause. The sample contains over 30,000 clones, roughly 84% of them found a single time. The ten largest clones capture approximately 1.8% of the sample. The input for sequencing was CD4+ or CD8+ T cells sorted from blood, taken in a trial of the OX40 agonist ivuxolimab. These receptors came from an adult with an advanced solid tumor such as melanoma, head and neck, liver or kidney cancer.

CDR3 in DNA: TGTGCCAGCTCAATCCTAGCGGGCGAAACAGATACGCAGTATTTT. It codes for CASSILAGETDTQYF. The chain carries TRBV18 and TRBJ2-3; TRBD2 matches 8 bases. The CDR3 consists of 15 residues. Germline CDR1 reads KGHSH; CDR2 reads LQKENI. The V gene end was trimmed by 5 bases and the J gene end by 3 bases; junction bases not matched to a gene: 7.

For this clone: This specimen includes other DNA sequences encoding the same CDR3. The rearrangement links TRBV27 to TRBJ1-1; possibly TRBD1 for D (5 bases). The CDR3 totals 13 residues. The ends were cut back, 2 bases at V and 1 base at J, with 5 bases in the middle. The germline V gene encodes CDR1 MNHEY and CDR2 SMNVEV (reference sequence). The CDR3 bases are TGTGCCAGCAGTTTAAGGGGGAACACTGAAGCTTTCTTT. This translates into CASSLRGNTEAFF.

The chain joins TRBV7-8 to TRBJ1-4; tentative D call: TRBD1 (5 bases). Germline values: CDR1 SGHVS, CDR2 FQNEAQ. The CDR3 runs to 15 residues. V was cut by 5 bases and J by 0 bases, with 10 bases left in between. CDR3 amino acids: CASSDRRATNEKLFF. The CDR3 nucleotides read TGTGCCAGCAGCGACAGAAGGGCAACTAATGAAAAACTGTTTTTT.

The chain joins TRBV5-1 to TRBJ2-3; 8 bases align to TRBD2. CDR1 SGHRS and CDR2 YFSETQ come from the germline V gene. With 0 bases clipped from V and 6 bases from J, the junction kept 9 bases outside the gene matches. CDR3 length: 16 residues. The CDR3 protein is CASSLAPSGGLDTQYF. CDR3 bases: TGCGCCAGCAGCTTGGCCCCTTCGGGGGGGCTTGATACGCAGTATTTT.

This clone was observed a few times. This rearrangement joins TRBV25-1 to TRBJ2-6, with D unresolved. This CDR3 is built from 14 residues. Per the germline V gene, CDR1 is MGHDK and CDR2 is SYGVNS. V was clipped by 3 bases and J by 2 bases, with 5 bases between them. CDR3 protein: CASSDRTGANVLTF. CDR3 DNA: TGTGCCAGCAGTGACAGGACTGGGGCCAACGTCCTGACTTTC.

This chain connects TRBV7-9 to TRBJ2-5; weak D call: TRBD1 (6 bases). Germline lookup yields CDR1 SEHNR and CDR2 FQNEAQ (reference sequence). V was trimmed by 3 bases and J by 9 bases, leaving 14 bases between them. The CDR3 runs 13 residues. The DNA of the CDR3 is TGTGCCAGCAGCTTCGACACCCCAGGGGCCCAGTACTTC. It encodes CASSFDTPGAQYF.

The chain combines TRBV19 with TRBJ2-7, with D possibly TRBD1 on 6 matching bases. This CDR3 has 13 residues. V gave up 3 bases and J gave up 3 bases, with 9 bases separating them. Germline V gives CDR1 LNHDA, CDR2 SQIVND (reference sequence). In nucleotides, the CDR3 is TGTGCCAGTAGTATGGTAGGGGGCTACGAGCAGTACTTC. Amino acids: CASSMVGGYEQYF.

The chain is built from TRBV2 and TRBJ2-2; TRBD1 aligns across 7 bases. With V trimmed by 7 bases and J by 5 bases, 10 bases remained unmatched. This CDR3 region has 15 residues. Looked up from germline, CDR1 is SNHLY and CDR2 is FYNNEI. CDR3 loop: CASISVQGRTGELFF. The CDR3 bases are TGTGCCAGCATAAGTGTACAGGGGAGAACCGGGGAGCTGTTTTTT.

The chain joins TRBV6-1 to TRBJ1-1; tentatively, D is TRBD1 (5 bases). Germline V lookup: CDR1 MNHNS, CDR2 SASEGT. The CDR3 length is 13 residues. V dropped 7 bases and J dropped 11 bases, with 20 bases sitting between them. The DNA for the CDR3 is TGTGCCAGCACCCAAGAGGGACTCCTCGTGGCTTTCTTT. As protein: CASTQEGLLVAFF.

The chain uses TRBV5-6 and TRBJ2-3; unclear D gene. Germline CDR1 SGHDT, CDR2 YYEEEE. The V and J ends lost 0 bases and 0 bases respectively, with 5 bases between them. The CDR3 is made up of 14 amino acids. CDR3 region: CASSLGRSTDTQYF. Written as DNA, the CDR3 is TGTGCCAGCAGCTTGGGCAGAAGCACAGATACGCAGTATTTT.